This TCR beta chain came from a study of T cell repertoires in cytomegalovirus infection. The wider study: Public TCR beta signatures provided an indication of both CMV infection and a matching HLA type.

Germline CDR1 reads SNHLY; CDR2 reads FYNNEI. CDR3 length equals 14 residues. Note on this clonotype: Its specificity is unknown. A read error may account for a junction end that differs from germline.

Overall study findings and caveats: What dominated the ex vivo response were HLA-C-restricted CMV-specific TCR beta clonotypes. The cumulative frequency of public TCR beta families identified carriers of CMV plus the relevant HLA.

One entry per CDR3 protein, called by TCRdb with MiXCR from the reads. The sample consists of tens of thousands of distinct CDR3 sequences, roughly 34% of them appearing once. The sample comprised PBMCs, sequenced either directly or after in vitro stimulation (not recorded which). The genes are TRBV2 and TRBJ2-2; 7 nucleotides agree with TRBD2. The clonotype comes from a human donor in good health (CMV status not recorded). Some clones in this sample may be carry-over from other donors' samples. The CDR3 spells CASREEGGSGELFF. As DNA, the CDR3 is TGTGCCAGCAGGGAAGAGGGAGGGTCCGGGGAGCTGTTTTTT.